The entry below describes one T cell receptor beta chain. The data were produced by immunoSEQ multiplex PCR, yet TCRdb's version contains in-frame clones alone and is incomplete. Among roughly 220,000 clones listed, around 84% were seen once. The CDR3 is made up of 15 amino acids. In germline, CDR1 is MNHEY, CDR2 SMNVEV (reference sequence). The V end lost 7 bases, the J end lost 2 bases, and 17 bases lay between the germline ends. The sample belongs to a study of blood T cell repertoires in COVID-19. This TCR was recovered from a man in his forties or fifties who had recovered from COVID-19. The chain joins TRBV27 to TRBJ1-1; possible D gene TRBD1, 5 bases. Source material: peripheral blood. The CDR3 loop is CASKSDSKGNTEAFF. In DNA, the CDR3 is TGTGCCAGCAAATCTGACAGCAAGGGAAACACTGAAGCTTTCTTT.